The 13 T cell receptor beta chains below were found in one sample sequenced in a study of T cell changes during pregnancy in multiple sclerosis. TCRdb's copy holds only in-frame clones and misses some; the assay was immunoSEQ multiplex PCR. The repertoire consists of approximately 80,000 clones, with around 95% occurring once and the leading ten covering about 0.72%. The sample here was peripheral blood, taken in the second trimester of pregnancy. These TCRs come from a female donor in good health, enrolled as a control in a pregnancy study.

The rearrangement links TRBV5-6 to TRBJ1-6; TRBD1 is a possible D gene (5 bases). V was pared by 0 bases and J by 6 bases, with 19 bases between. The CDR3 sequence is 18 residues long. Germline V gives CDR1 SGHDT, CDR2 YYEEEE. The DNA of the CDR3 is TGTGCCAGCAGCTTGGCCGGAGAGGGACTCACCTCTAATTCACCCCTCCACTTT. Its translation is CASSLAGEGLTSNSPLHF.

The gene calls are TRBV9 and TRBJ1-6; TRBD1 agrees at 7 bases. This CDR3 has 16 amino acids. The germline V gene encodes CDR1 SGDLS and CDR2 YYNGEE. The V segment lost 4 bases and the J segment 7 bases; nucleotides outside the gene matches: 11. The CDR3 region is CASSPDKGAGNSPLHF. For the CDR3, the DNA is TGTGCCAGCAGCCCAGATAAGGGGGCTGGCAATTCACCCCTCCACTTT.

This clone was seen a single time. V usage is TRBV27 and J usage is TRBJ1-1; D possibly corresponds to TRBD1 (5 bases). The V end was cut by 3 bases, the J end by 3 bases, with 11 bases between. CDR3 length equals 14 residues. In germline, CDR1 is MNHEY, CDR2 SMNVEV (reference sequence). CDR3 sequence: CASSFLSRDTEAFF. CDR3 sequence (DNA): TGTGCCAGCAGTTTTCTTTCCAGGGACACTGAAGCTTTCTTT.

The gene calls are TRBV20-1 and TRBJ2-7, with 7 bases lining up with TRBD2. Germline lookup yields CDR1 DFQATT and CDR2 SNEGSKA (reference sequence). V was pared by 0 bases and J by 7 bases, with 0 bases of the junction left unmatched. The CDR3 spans 11 residues. CDR3 DNA: TGCAGTGCTAGAGAGGGAGGGGAGCAGTACTTC. It is translated as CSAREGGEQYF.

The rearrangement uses TRBV29-1 and TRBJ2-7; 10 bases line up with TRBD1. The CDR3 loop spans 12 amino acids. Germline V CDR1 and CDR2: SQVTM, ANQGSEA. Losses at the gene ends were 6 bases for V and 6 bases for J; bases not matched to a gene: 5. CDR3 nucleotides: TGCAGCGTGGCCGGGACAGGGGCCGAGCAGTACTTC. Translation gives CSVAGTGAEQYF.

The chain couples TRBV4-1 to TRBJ2-7, with TRBD2 as a possible D gene (6 bases). This CDR3 region has 15 residues. The germline CDR1 and CDR2 sequences are MGHRA and YSYEKL. V was shortened by 1 base and J by 5 bases, with 15 bases between the two germline ends. CDR3 protein: CASSQVWLASHEQYF. The DNA of the CDR3 is TGCGCCAGCAGCCAAGTATGGCTAGCGTCCCACGAGCAGTACTTC.

The V gene is TRBV10-3, the J gene TRBJ2-7; 8 nucleotides align to TRBD1. CDR3 length: 17 residues. The germline gives CDR1 ENHRY, CDR2 SYGVKD. Trimming at V came to 7 bases and at J to 6 bases, leaving 20 bases not matched to a gene. The CDR3 DNA reads as TGTGCCATCAAGGATCAGTCGCGACAGGGGCATCAGGGCGAGCAGTACTTC. Translated: CAIKDQSRQGHQGEQYF.

The rearrangement joins TRBV4-2 to TRBJ1-4; D may be TRBD1 (6 bases). Germline CDR1 is LGHNA and CDR2 is YNFKEQ. The V gene lost 5 bases and the J gene lost 8 bases, with 21 bases spanning the gap. The CDR3 is 16 residues long. The CDR3 nucleotides are TGTGCCAGCAGCATCCCAAGGACCAGGGGAGACGAAAAACTGTTTTTT. Encoded protein: CASSIPRTRGDEKLFF.

The sample holds a few counts of this clone. Other nucleotide sequences from this sample produce the same CDR3. The chain carries TRBV4-2 and TRBJ2-3; TRBD2 agrees at 14 bases. The junction had 3 bases not matched to a gene; V was cut back by 1 base and J by 6 bases. Per germline, CDR1 LGHNA and CDR2 YNFKEQ. CDR3 size: 16 residues. CDR3 in DNA: TGTGCCAGCAGCCAAGGACTAGCGGGGGGGCCGGATACGCAGTATTTT. It codes for CASSQGLAGGPDTQYF.

This chain connects TRBV7-2 to TRBJ2-7, with a possible D match to TRBD1 (5 bases). The CDR3 extends over 16 amino acids. Germline CDR1 and CDR2: SGHTA and FQGNSA. The V end lost 7 bases, the J end lost 6 bases, and 25 bases lay between the germline ends. CDR3 nucleotides: TGTGCCAGCACGCCTCAGGAGAATACAGGTGGTGGCGAGCAGTACTTC. It specifies CASTPQENTGGGEQYF.

This chain uses TRBV7-2 with TRBJ2-7; possible D gene TRBD2, 6 bases. Trimming shortened V by 5 bases and J by 3 bases, and 17 bases separated the two germline ends. CDR1 is SGHTA and CDR2 is FQGNSA in the germline V gene. This CDR3 has 15 amino acids. CDR3 nucleotides: TGTGCCAGCAGCCCGGGAGTACAGCTTTTCTACGAGCAGTACTTC. This encodes CASSPGVQLFYEQYF.

The chain carries TRBV9 and TRBJ2-3; 7 bases agree with TRBD2. Per the germline V gene, CDR1 is SGDLS and CDR2 is YYNGEE. J gave up 4 bases and V 3 bases, and 11 bases lay outside the gene matches. The length of the CDR3 is 16 residues. The CDR3: CASSERVGGGSDTQYF. The CDR3 DNA reads as TGTGCCAGCAGCGAGAGGGTTGGGGGGGGGTCAGATACGCAGTATTTT.

This clone occurred once. This chain joins TRBV6-4 and TRBJ2-3, with TRBD2 as a possible D gene (5 bases). V shed 7 bases and J shed 2 bases, with 13 bases lying between them. Germline CDR1 MRHNA, CDR2 SNTAGT. This CDR3 is 14 amino acids long. The CDR3 sequence: CASTRAASTDTQYF. The CDR3 nucleotides are TGTGCCAGCACGAGGGCGGCGTCCACAGATACGCAGTATTTT.